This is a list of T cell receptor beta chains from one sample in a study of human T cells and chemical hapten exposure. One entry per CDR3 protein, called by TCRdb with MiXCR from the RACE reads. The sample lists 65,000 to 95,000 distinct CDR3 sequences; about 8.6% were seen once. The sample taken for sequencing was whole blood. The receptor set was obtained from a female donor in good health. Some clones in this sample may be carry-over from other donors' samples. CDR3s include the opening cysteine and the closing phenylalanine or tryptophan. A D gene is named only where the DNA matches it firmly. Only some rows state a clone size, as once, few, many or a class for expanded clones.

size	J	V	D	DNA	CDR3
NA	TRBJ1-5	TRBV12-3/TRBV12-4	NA	TGTGCCAGCAGTTTAGAAGGGGGGTTGGTGCCCCAGCATTTT	CASSLEGGLVPQHF
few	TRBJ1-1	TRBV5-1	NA	TGCGCCAGCAGCTTGGATGTATCTGGGGGAAAGAACACTGAAGCTTTCTTT	CASSLDVSGGKNTEAFF
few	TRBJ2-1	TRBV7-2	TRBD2	TGTGCCAGCAGCCTAACTAGCGGGGGGGCTATCTACAATGAGCAGTTCTTC	CASSLTSGGAIYNEQFF
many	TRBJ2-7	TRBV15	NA	TGTGCCACCAGCTCGACACCGTTCTACGAGCAGTACTTC	CATSSTPFYEQYF
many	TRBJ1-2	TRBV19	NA	TGTGCCAGTAGTATTCGCCCCAGGGATGGCTACACCTTC	CASSIRPRDGYTF
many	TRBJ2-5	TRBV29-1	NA	TGCAGCGTTGGACCGACACCACCGGAGACCCAGTACTTC	CSVGPTPPETQYF
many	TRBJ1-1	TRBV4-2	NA	TGTGCCAGCAGCCAACTAAGGGGAGGGGACGGCGGCACTGAAGCTTTCTTT	CASSQLRGGDGGTEAFF
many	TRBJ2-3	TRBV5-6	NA	TGTGCCAGCAGCGGAAATGGGGGATCAGATACGCAGTATTTT	CASSGNGGSDTQYF
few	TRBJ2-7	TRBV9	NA	TGTGCCAGCAGCGTAGGGGCAGACCACTCCTACGAGCAGTACTTC	CASSVGADHSYEQYF
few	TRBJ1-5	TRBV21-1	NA	TGTGCCAGCAGCAAAGGGCCAGGGAGGGGAGGCAATCAGCCCCAGCATTTT	CASSKGPGRGGNQPQHF
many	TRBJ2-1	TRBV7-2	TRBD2	TGTGCCAGCAGCCTTACTAGCGACTCCTACAATGAGCAGTTCTTC	CASSLTSDSYNEQFF
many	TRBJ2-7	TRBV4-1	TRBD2	TGCGCCAGCAGCCAATACCACTCCAGCGGGGGGGCGAGCGAGCAGTACTTC	CASSQYHSSGGASEQYF
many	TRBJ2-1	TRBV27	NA	TGTGCCAGCTGGGTTTCGGGGGGCCGCTACAATGAGCAGTTCTTC	CASWVSGGRYNEQFF
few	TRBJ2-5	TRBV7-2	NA	TGTGCCAGCAGCCACCTGGTTTGGCGGTTCCAAGAGACCCAGTACTTC	CASSHLVWRFQETQYF
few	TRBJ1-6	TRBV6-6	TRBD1	TGTGCCAGCAGCATAGGGACAGCTAGCTCCTATAATTCACCCCTCCACTTT	CASSIGTASSYNSPLHF
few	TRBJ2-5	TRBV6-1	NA	TGTGCCAGCAGGTGGGGGGAAGAGACCCAGTACTTC	CASRWGEETQYF
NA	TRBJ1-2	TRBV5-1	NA	TGCGCCAGCAGCTTTTCGGTCCAACGGAACTATGGCTACACCTTC	CASSFSVQRNYGYTF
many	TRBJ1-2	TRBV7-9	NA	TGTGCCAGCAGCCCCAACGTGGGGTCGAACTATGGCTACACCTTC	CASSPNVGSNYGYTF
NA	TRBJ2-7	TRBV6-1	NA	TGTGCCAGCAGTGAAAATGCAGGTGGGGGCGAGCAGTACTTC	CASSENAGGGEQYF
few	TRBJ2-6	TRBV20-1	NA	TGCAGTGCGCCGGGACCAGCAACCCACTCTGGGGCCAACGTCCTGACTTTC	CSAPGPATHSGANVLTF
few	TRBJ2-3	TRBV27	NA	TGTGCCAGCAGTTTCAGGGGGGCCAGCACAGATACGCAGTATTTT	CASSFRGASTDTQYF
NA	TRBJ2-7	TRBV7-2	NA	TGTGCCAGCAGCTTTCCAATGAACTCCTACGAGCAGTACTTC	CASSFPMNSYEQYF
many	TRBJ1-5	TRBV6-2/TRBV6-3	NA	TGTGCCAGCAGCCTAACCCCAAAGCCCCAGCATTTT	CASSLTPKPQHF